The entry that follows covers one TCR beta chain sequence. Quantitative 5'-RACE with molecular barcodes was used to make the TCR beta libraries. TCRdb independently ran MiXCR on the 5' RACE reads; one entry per CDR3 protein. The data contain about 110,000 distinct CDR3 sequences, less than 25% of them singletons. The data stem from a study of CD8 T cells in ankylosing spondylitis. The germline CDR1 and CDR2 sequences are LGHNA and YNFKEQ. The CDR3 is 16 amino acids. Trimming removed 5 bases from V and 5 bases from J; junction bases left unmatched: 10. The receptor comes from a male donor with ankylosing spondylitis. Material: synovial fluid, either unsorted or a sorted T cell fraction (not recorded which). The V and J genes are TRBV4-2 and TRBJ2-1, with TRBD2 matching 9 bases. The CDR3 reads CASSDPGTSLHNEQFF. CDR3 nucleotides: TGTGCCAGCAGCGATCCCGGGACTAGCCTCCACAATGAGCAGTTCTTC.